This T cell receptor beta chain was recorded in a study of T cells in Graves' hyperthyroidism and ophthalmopathy. Study findings and constraints: Most thyroid clonotypes that were expanded above 0.001 also turned up in blood.

This clonotype has a count of ten or more. Its specificity is unknown. Ahead of any ophthalmopathy symptoms, the blood sample was obtained at the first diagnosis of hyperthyroidism. TCR beta CDR3 region amplification was performed from RNA transcripts. First-round RT-PCR targeting the TCR CDR3 was performed with the HTBI primer set. TCRdb recomputed calls from the multiplex PCR reads with MiXCR, one row per CDR3 protein. The sample contains 370,000 or so distinct CDR3 sequences, 15% to 19% of which appear only once. CDR1 is SGHNT, CDR2 YENEEA, per germline. Trimming took 1 base from V and 2 from J; bases not matched to a gene: 6. The CDR3 is 16 residues long.

This sequence was found in a woman under 30 with Graves' hyperthyroidism that later progressed to Graves' ophthalmopathy. The chain couples TRBV11-3 to TRBJ2-5; 8 nucleotides align to TRBD2. The sequenced material came from blood. The CDR3 here is CASSLGATSGQETQYF. The CDR3 region has the DNA TGTGCCAGCAGCTTAGGGGCAACTAGCGGACAAGAGACCCAGTACTTC. Variable domain in full (rest from reference TRBV11-3 and TRBJ2-5): EAGVVQSPRYKIIEKKQPVAFWCNPISGHNTLYWYLQNLGQGPELLIRYENEEAVDDSQLPKDRFSAERLKGVDSTLKIQPAELGDSAVYLCASSLGATSGQETQYFGPGTRLLVL.